Reported below is one TCR beta chain. Individuals aged about 18 to 89 years were recruited from 20 to 25 US areas. V dropped 1 base and J dropped 2; count of bases not matched to a gene: 2. This CDR3 spans 14 amino acids. Per the germline V gene, CDR1 is SGHNT and CDR2 is YENEEA. The method was immunoSEQ multiplex PCR; TCRdb's version includes in-frame clones alone and lacks a portion of them. The sample gives around 140,000 clones, 84% of which show up once; about 3.4% is in the top ten. These data originate in a study of blood T cell repertoires in COVID-19. Study details: Whether acute or convalescent, the COVID-19 samples came from the United States, Italy and Spain.

V and J are TRBV11-3 and TRBJ2-7, with 7 positions matching TRBD2. The clonotype was recovered from a woman aged 50 to 60 with acute COVID-19. What was sequenced was PBMCs or T cells enriched from blood (not recorded which). This CDR3 reads CASSLGGGAYEQYF. The CDR3 nucleotides read TGTGCCAGCAGCTTAGGGGGGGGAGCCTACGAGCAGTACTTC.